The 21 T cell receptor beta chains below all came from one sample that was sequenced in a study of shared clonotypes between healthy human individuals. Libraries were prepared by immunoSEQ multiplex PCR; TCRdb keeps only in-frame clonotypes and omits some of them. The sample includes over 950,000 clones, approximately 77% of them seen just once. Sample: memory CD4+ T cells from PBMCs. Subset of the sample: CD45RA-negative fraction. The receptors shown here come from a man younger than 30 in good health. Some clones in this sample may be carry-over from other donors' samples.

The chain employs TRBV7-8 and TRBJ2-4; D unresolved. Trimming took 5 bases from V and 0 from J, leaving 11 bases between them. This CDR3 spans 15 amino acids. In germline, CDR1 is SGHVS, CDR2 FQNEAQ. DNA of the CDR3: TGTGCCAGCAGCGCCACTGATGGAGCCAAAAACATTCAGTACTTC. It translates to CASSATDGAKNIQYF.

The V call is TRBV11-2, the J call TRBJ2-4, with 10 bases identical to TRBD2. The CDR3 is 15 amino acids. CDR1 is SGHAT, CDR2 FQNNGV, per germline. Trimming removed 6 bases from V and 0 bases from J; junction bases left unmatched: 2. This CDR3 is CASRRLAGAKNIQYF. DNA for the CDR3: TGTGCCAGCAGGCGACTAGCGGGAGCCAAAAACATTCAGTACTTC.

In its sample, this clone was seen a few times. The chain has TRBV6-5 and TRBJ1-1; TRBD1 matches at 7 bases. The germline V gene has CDR1 MNHEY and CDR2 SVGAGI. The V gene end was trimmed by 5 bases and the J gene end by 1 base; junction bases not matched to a gene: 7. The CDR3 loop spans 15 amino acids. The CDR3 nucleotides read TGTGCCAGCAGTCCAGAGGGGGCAGGGAACACTGAAGCTTTCTTT. Protein product: CASSPEGAGNTEAFF.

This clone has just a few counts. This chain joins TRBV2 and TRBJ2-1, with D uncertain. The V gene lost 7 bases and the J gene lost 7 bases, with 8 bases spanning the gap. The CDR3 loop spans 11 amino acids. CDR1 SNHLY and CDR2 FYNNEI come from the germline V gene. In DNA form, the CDR3 reads TGTGCCAGCAAGAACATTAATGAGCAGTTCTTC. It is translated as CASKNINEQFF.

This chain joins TRBV25-1 and TRBJ1-1; D ambiguous. This CDR3 has 13 amino acids. The V and J ends lost 4 bases and 10 bases respectively, with 16 bases between them. The germline gives CDR1 MGHDK, CDR2 SYGVNS. DNA of the CDR3: TGTGCCAGCAGTGGACCCAGGTCCTATGGAGCTTTCTTT. Residues: CASSGPRSYGAFF.

The chain joins TRBV6-6 to TRBJ2-7, with TRBD2 identical over 9 bases. Trimming took 8 bases from V and 2 from J; bases not matched to a gene: 7. The CDR3 length is 14 residues. The germline V gene encodes CDR1 MNHNY and CDR2 SVGAGI (reference sequence). CDR3 in DNA: TGTGCCAGCTCGCCCGGCGGGAGGGCCTACGAGCAGTACTTC. Translating gives CASSPGGRAYEQYF.

The chain uses TRBV6-5 and TRBJ1-1; D is uncertain. The length of the CDR3 is 11 residues. V was shortened by 5 bases and J by 10 bases, with 11 bases between the two germline ends. CDR1 and CDR2 (germline): MNHEY, SVGAGI. This chain's CDR3 is CASSGPRVAFF. In DNA, the CDR3 is TGTGCCAGCAGTGGGCCGAGAGTAGCTTTCTTT.

Comment on this clone: The sample contains more than one DNA sequence encoding this CDR3. J is TRBJ2-5 and V is TRBV18; no definite D call. The V end lost 6 bases, the J end lost 2 bases, and 10 bases lay between the germline ends. The CDR3 is made up of 13 amino acids. Looked up from germline, CDR1 is KGHSH and CDR2 is LQKENI. DNA for the CDR3: TGTGCCAGCTCCCTCGGGTTACAAGAGACCCAGTACTTC. It yields the protein CASSLGLQETQYF.

V and J are TRBV6-5 and TRBJ2-2; either TRBD1 or TRBD2 may fit D (5 bases each). Per the germline V gene, CDR1 is MNHEY and CDR2 is SVGAGI. Trimming took off 2 bases at V and 7 bases at J, with 14 bases between the two ends. This CDR3 comprises 15 residues. The CDR3 here is CASSYPRARGGELFF. The CDR3 DNA reads as TGTGCCAGCAGTTACCCCAGGGCGAGGGGCGGGGAGCTGTTTTTT.

The J gene is TRBJ2-7, the V gene TRBV28; 8 bases are a match to TRBD2. The CDR3 is 16 residues long. Germline V gives CDR1 MDHEN, CDR2 SYDVKM. V was clipped by 6 bases and J by 0 bases; unmatched bases: 10. CDR3 in DNA: TGTGCCAGCAGCTCCTCGGGACTAGGACCCTCCTACGAGCAGTACTTC. The encoded protein is CASSSSGLGPSYEQYF.

Only a few counts were recorded for this clone. The genes are TRBV4-2 and TRBJ2-7; 7 nucleotides match TRBD2. CDR1 and CDR2 from the germline V gene are LGHNA and YNFKEQ. The CDR3 has 14 amino acids. Unmatched junction bases numbered 10, after V lost 4 bases and J lost 7 bases. CDR3 protein: CASSPGLVSREQYF. For the CDR3, the DNA is TGTGCCAGCAGCCCAGGACTAGTCTCGCGGGAGCAGTACTTC.

This clone was counted once. The CDR3 DNA reads TGTGCCAGCAGCCTTCCAGGGGAAGTCTATGGCTACACCTTC. It encodes CASSLPGEVYGYTF. V gene TRBV11-3 combines with J gene TRBJ1-2; D may be TRBD1 (6 bases). Trimming stripped 5 bases from V and 4 bases from J, with 14 bases between. This CDR3 is 14 amino acids long. Germline CDR1 is SGHNT and CDR2 is YENEEA. Combining the CDR3 with reference TRBV11-3 and TRBJ1-2 gives the whole variable domain EAGVVQSPRYKIIEKKQPVAFWCNPISGHNTLYWYLQNLGQGPELLIRYENEEAVDDSQLPKDRFSAERLKGVDSTLKIQPAELGDSAVYLCASSLPGEVYGYTFGSGTRLTVV.

This clone has ten or more counts. V is TRBV6-1 and J is TRBJ2-7; the match to TRBD2 covers 8 bases. The CDR3 length is 15 residues. Germline-derived CDR1 and CDR2 are MNHNS and SASEGT. J gave up 3 bases and V 4 bases, and 8 bases lay outside the gene matches. This chain's CDR3 is CASSGTSRLVYEQYF. DNA of the CDR3: TGTGCCAGCAGTGGGACTAGCCGTCTTGTCTACGAGCAGTACTTC.

This clone was detected only a few times. The chain carries TRBV30 and TRBJ1-5; D is possibly TRBD1 (5 bases). The length of the CDR3 is 13 residues. Between the trimmed V and J ends, which lost 5 bases and 3 bases, there was a span of 11 bases. The germline CDR1 and CDR2 sequences are GTSNPN and SVGIG (reference sequence). CDR3 region: CAWASGSNQPQHF. DNA of the CDR3: TGTGCCTGGGCCTCAGGGTCCAATCAGCCCCAGCATTTT.

V is TRBV7-9 and J is TRBJ1-5, with D possibly matching TRBD1 (6 bases). Germline V gives CDR1 SEHNR, CDR2 FQNEAQ (reference sequence). The V end was cut by 4 bases, the J end by 0 bases, with 13 bases between. The CDR3 covers 16 residues. DNA for the CDR3: TGTGCCAGCAGCTCCGGACAGCAATATAGCAATCAGCCCCAGCATTTT. Amino acid sequence: CASSSGQQYSNQPQHF.

This chain uses TRBV19 with TRBJ2-1, with D perhaps matching TRBD1 or TRBD2 (5 bases each). V was cut by 3 bases and J by 1 base, with 13 bases left in between. Germline V lookup: CDR1 LNHDA, CDR2 SQIVND (reference sequence). The CDR3 has 16 amino acids. The DNA for the CDR3 is TGTGCCAGTAGTATCTGGGGGAGTGGATCCTACAATGAGCAGTTCTTC. Translating gives CASSIWGSGSYNEQFF.

The chain combines TRBV27 with TRBJ2-1; the match to TRBD1 covers 9 bases. The CDR3 contains 14 residues. Trimming at V came to 6 bases and at J to 7 bases, leaving 7 bases not matched to a gene. Germline CDR1 is MNHEY and CDR2 is SMNVEV (reference sequence). This chain's CDR3 is CASSLWDRDNEQFF. The CDR3 region has the DNA TGTGCCAGCAGCCTATGGGACAGGGATAATGAGCAGTTCTTC.

The gene calls are TRBV6-5 and TRBJ1-3; 9 bases match TRBD1. The germline V gene has CDR1 MNHEY and CDR2 SVGAGI. This CDR3 spans 15 amino acids. V was pared by 6 bases and J by 0 bases, with 3 bases of the junction left unmatched. The CDR3 sequence is CASRRGQGSGNTIYF. CDR3 in DNA: TGTGCCAGCAGAAGGGGACAGGGCTCTGGAAACACCATATATTTT.

The table lists this clone with a few counts. The V and J genes are TRBV30 and TRBJ1-4; tentative D call: TRBD1 (6 bases). Germline CDR1 reads GTSNPN; CDR2 reads SVGIG (reference sequence). V was pared by 3 bases and J by 6 bases, with 11 bases between. The CDR3 has 13 amino acids. The CDR3 region is CAWSRRTDEKLFF. CDR3 coding DNA: TGTGCCTGGAGCAGGAGGACAGATGAAAAACTGTTTTTT.

The genes are TRBV6-1 and TRBJ2-2; perhaps D is TRBD1 or TRBD2 (5 bases each). The CDR3 extends over 15 amino acids. Trimming shortened V by 4 bases and J by 2 bases, and 11 bases separated the two germline ends. Looked up from germline, CDR1 is MNHNS and CDR2 is SASEGT. The CDR3 loop is CASSAGPTNTGELFF. CDR3 bases: TGTGCCAGCAGTGCGGGACCGACAAACACCGGGGAGCTGTTTTTT.

The chain joins TRBV28 to TRBJ1-5; D unresolved. The length of the CDR3 is 13 residues. The germline CDR1 and CDR2 sequences are MDHEN and SYDVKM. Between the trimmed V and J ends, which lost 10 bases and 0 bases, there was a span of 10 bases. CDR3 sequence: CATNIFSNQPQHF. In DNA, the CDR3 is TGTGCCACCAACATATTTAGCAATCAGCCCCAGCATTTT.